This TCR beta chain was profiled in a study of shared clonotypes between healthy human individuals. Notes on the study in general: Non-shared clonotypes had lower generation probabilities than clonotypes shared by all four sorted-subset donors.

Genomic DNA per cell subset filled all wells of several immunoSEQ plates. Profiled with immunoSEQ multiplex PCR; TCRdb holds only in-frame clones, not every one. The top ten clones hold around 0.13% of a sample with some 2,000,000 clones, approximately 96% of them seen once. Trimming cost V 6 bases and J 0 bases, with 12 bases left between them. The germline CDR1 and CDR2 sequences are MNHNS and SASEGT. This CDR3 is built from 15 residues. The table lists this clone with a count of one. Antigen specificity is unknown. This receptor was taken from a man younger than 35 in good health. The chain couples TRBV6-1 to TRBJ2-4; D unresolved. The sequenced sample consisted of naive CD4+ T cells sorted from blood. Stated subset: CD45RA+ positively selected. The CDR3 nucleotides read TGTGCCAGCAGCCCGAATTCCTTAGCCAAAAACATTCAGTACTTC. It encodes CASSPNSLAKNIQYF.